Shown below are 18 T cell receptor beta chains from a single sample sequenced in a study of T-cell reconstitution after alpha-beta-depleted transplantation in children. The TCRbeta library was prepared with unique molecular identifiers. TCRdb re-derived calls from the PCR reads in MiXCR, one entry per CDR3 protein. The top ten hold 15% to 20% of the sample, which has 81,000 or so distinct CDR3 sequences, roughly 15% seen once. The material was PBMCs, mostly from graft donor cells, obtained 180 days after TCRalphabeta/CD19-depleted stem cell transplant. The origin of the receptors is a male patient between 2 and 15 years old who had a stem cell transplant for acute lymphoblastic leukemia, so the T cells may come from the graft donor.

V gene TRBV10-2 combines with J gene TRBJ1-1, with D perhaps matching TRBD1 (5 bases). Germline-derived CDR1 and CDR2 are WSHSY and SAAADI. V was shortened by 6 bases and J by 5 bases, with 13 bases between the two germline ends. The CDR3 contains 13 residues. The CDR3 nucleotides read TGCGCCAGCAGGCCACCCAGGGAAACTGAAGCTTTCTTT. Translating it yields CASRPPRETEAFF.

In this sample, this clonotype turned up a few times. The CDR3 protein is CSVAGGPNEKLFF. The CDR3 DNA sequence: TGCAGTGTGGCAGGGGGACCTAATGAAAAACTGTTTTTT. The chain has TRBV20-1 and TRBJ1-4; 7 bases map to TRBD1. CDR1 is DFQATT, CDR2 SNEGSKA, per germline (reference sequence). Trimming took 7 bases from V and 3 from J; bases not matched to a gene: 5. The CDR3 sequence is 13 residues long.

This clonotype was recorded only once. The chain combines TRBV12-3 or TRBV12-4 with TRBJ2-2; no definite D call. This CDR3 spans 16 amino acids. V shed 8 bases and J shed 1 base, with 17 bases lying between them. The chain's CDR3 is CASRTGLYMNTGELFF. The CDR3 DNA sequence: TGTGCCAGCCGCACGGGTCTCTATATGAACACCGGGGAGCTGTTTTTT.

J is TRBJ2-2 and V is TRBV7-9; 9 positions agree with TRBD2. This CDR3 is 16 amino acids long. Germline assignment: CDR1 SEHNR and CDR2 FQNEAQ (reference sequence). The trim removed 4 bases at V and 6 bases at J, leaving 9 bases unmatched. The CDR3 is CASSSRSGGPAGELFF. The CDR3 DNA sequence: TGTGCCAGCAGCTCGAGAAGCGGGGGGCCCGCCGGGGAGCTGTTTTTT.

Points on this clonotype: A much bigger clone sits one base away, suggesting this may be a read error. The chain employs TRBV15 and TRBJ2-5, with 9 bases that match TRBD1. After removal of 7 bases from V and 4 bases from J, the junction contained 10 bases not matched to a gene. This CDR3 is 15 amino acids long. Germline V gene data show CDR1 as LNHNV and CDR2 as YYDKDF (reference sequence). The CDR3 region is CATNPTGGYPETQYF. The CDR3 DNA reads TGTGCCACCAACCCGACAGGGGGGTACCCAGAGACCCAGTACTTC.

This clonotype was counted ten times or more. The chain recombines TRBV5-1 with TRBJ2-7, with D possibly TRBD1 on 6 matching bases. Trimming cost V 2 bases and J 0 bases, with 27 bases left between them. The CDR3 sequence is 20 residues long. Germline CDR1 and CDR2: SGHRS and YFSETQ. The CDR3 loop is CASSLPRPPARTDLSYEQYF. CDR3 sequence (DNA): TGCGCCAGCAGCTTACCGCGTCCACCGGCCCGGACAGATCTCTCCTACGAGCAGTACTTC.

About this clonotype: At one of its ends the junction is not consistent with the germline gene, which may arise from a read error. The chain couples TRBV20-1 to TRBJ1-5; D not certain. Germline V CDR1 and CDR2: DFQATT, SNEGSKA (reference sequence). The CDR3 is 12 residues long. Here the CDR3 DNA reads TGCAGTGCGAGAGAACTGTGGCAGCCCCAGCATTTT. It specifies CSARELWQPQHF.

This clonotype was counted once. The V gene is TRBV7-9, the J gene TRBJ1-1, with D unclear. The CDR3 spans 14 residues. CDR1 and CDR2 (germline): SEHNR, FQNEAQ (reference sequence). The ends were cut back, 4 bases at V and 7 bases at J, with 16 bases in the middle. CDR3 amino acids: CASSSVQTRIEAFF. CDR3 DNA sequence: TGTGCCAGCAGCTCAGTCCAGACGCGTATTGAAGCTTTCTTT.

This clonotype was counted a few times. This sequence joins TRBV27 and TRBJ2-3; 7 nucleotides match TRBD1. Germline values: CDR1 MNHEY, CDR2 SMNVEV (reference sequence). Trimming removed 7 bases from V and 1 base from J; junction bases left unmatched: 8. The CDR3 extends over 15 amino acids. The CDR3: CASTIRTGRTDTQYF. Written as DNA, the CDR3 is TGTGCCAGCACCATCCGGACAGGTCGCACAGATACGCAGTATTTT.

For the CDR3, the DNA is TGTGCCAGCAGTTTAACCCCCAGAGGAGGAGGCTACACCTTC. It specifies CASSLTPRGGGYTF. This rearrangement joins TRBV12-3 or TRBV12-4 to TRBJ1-2, with unresolved D. There are 14 residues in the CDR3. V was trimmed by 2 bases and J by 8 bases, leaving 15 bases between them.

There are many counts of this clonotype. The chain couples TRBV6-5 to TRBJ1-2, with a tentative D call TRBD1 (5 bases). Germline lookup yields CDR1 MNHEY and CDR2 SVGAGI. The CDR3 sequence is 14 residues long. V shed 0 bases and J shed 5 bases, with 10 bases lying between them. The CDR3 coding sequence is TGTGCCAGCAGTTACTCCCAGGGAGCTTATGGCTACACCTTC. Protein: CASSYSQGAYGYTF.

In this sample, this clonotype is medium-sized. This chain joins TRBV7-9 and TRBJ2-2; D call uncertain. This CDR3 is built from 10 residues. Germline CDR1 is SEHNR and CDR2 is FQNEAQ (reference sequence). The V end was cut by 11 bases, the J end by 3 bases, with 4 bases between. The CDR3 DNA follows: TGTGCCCAGGACACCGGGGAGCTGTTTTTT. Its translation: CAQDTGELFF.

J is TRBJ2-7 and V is TRBV5-5; D gene unclear. The CDR3 extends over 13 amino acids. Trimming took off 0 bases at V and 4 bases at J, with 8 bases between the two ends. Germline CDR1 SGHKS, CDR2 YYEKEE (reference sequence). The CDR3 nucleotides read TGTGCCAGCAGCTTGGGACTTCTGTACGAGCAGTACTTC. Its translation is CASSLGLLYEQYF.

The table lists this clonotype with a few counts. The chain carries TRBV20-1 and TRBJ2-1; possible D gene TRBD2, 5 bases. With 6 bases removed from V and 5 bases from J, the gap between germline ends came to 23 bases. Germline V gene sequence: CDR1 DFQATT, CDR2 SNEGSKA (reference sequence). CDR3 size: 16 residues. The CDR3 region is CSAAPGSGPDNNEQFF. DNA of the CDR3: TGCAGTGCGGCCCCGGGGTCGGGCCCCGATAACAATGAGCAGTTCTTC.

The rearrangement uses TRBV12-3 or TRBV12-4 and TRBJ2-1; 14 nucleotides agree with TRBD2. V was clipped by 6 bases and J by 8 bases; unmatched bases: 12. The CDR3 spans 17 residues. The CDR3 nucleotides are TGTGCCAGCAGACCCAGACTAGCGGGGGGGATCATCCATGAGCAGTTCTTC. Protein product: CASRPRLAGGIIHEQFF.

This clonotype was seen a few times. The chain carries TRBV4-2 and TRBJ2-1; D gene unclear. Germline V gene lookup returns CDR1 LGHNA and CDR2 YNFKEQ. The CDR3 loop spans 18 amino acids. Trimming pared 0 bases from V and 0 bases from J, leaving 15 bases between. The CDR3 region is CASSQDRDPPSSYNEQFF. In nucleotides, the CDR3 is TGTGCCAGCAGCCAAGATAGAGACCCTCCCAGCTCCTACAATGAGCAGTTCTTC.

The table lists this clonotype with a few counts. The chain joins TRBV29-1 to TRBJ2-7; TRBD1 matches 8 bases. Germline V gene data show CDR1 as SQVTM and CDR2 as ANQGSEA. V lost 6 bases, J lost 1 base, and 5 bases stayed unmatched. This CDR3 is built from 13 residues. CDR3 loop: CSVRTGSSYEQYF. The CDR3 DNA reads as TGCAGCGTCAGGACAGGGAGTTCCTACGAGCAGTACTTC.

The chain links TRBV28 to TRBJ2-1; tentatively, D is TRBD1 or TRBD2 (5 bases each). V dropped 7 bases and J dropped 0 bases, with 16 bases sitting between them. This CDR3 is 16 amino acids long. Per the germline V gene, CDR1 is MDHEN and CDR2 is SYDVKM. The CDR3 sequence: CASINRGPISYNEQFF. The CDR3 DNA reads TGTGCCAGCATCAACCGGGGCCCAATCTCCTACAATGAGCAGTTCTTC.